This T cell receptor (beta chain) was obtained from a study of blood T cell repertoires in COVID-19. Profiling relied on immunoSEQ multiplex PCR, and the TCRdb table lists in-frame clones only, not all of them. This table holds hundreds of thousands of clones, around 87% found once. The source material was PBMCs or T cells enriched from blood (not recorded which). This receptor was obtained from a man aged 40-49 years in a cohort exposed to, infected with or recovered from COVID-19 (not recorded which).

CDR3 in amino acids: CASSDRGRGTGELFF. The CDR3 DNA reads as TGTGCCAGCAGTGACAGGGGCCGTGGCACCGGGGAGCTGTTTTTT. The chain links TRBV2 to TRBJ2-2; possibly TRBD1 for D (6 bases). Deletions cut 3 bases from V and 4 bases from J, with 12 bases between. The CDR3 spans 15 residues. Germline CDR1 SNHLY, CDR2 FYNNEI. Full variable domain (rest looked up from reference TRBV2 and TRBJ2-2): EPEVTQTPSHQVTQMGQEVILRCVPISNHLYFYWYRQILGQKVEFLVSFYNNEISEKSEIFDDQFSVERPDGSNFTLKIRSTKLEDSAMYFCASSDRGRGTGELFFGEGSRLTVL.